This T cell receptor beta chain appears in the sequencing data of a study of identical twins. Each CDR3 protein is one row after TCRdb ran MiXCR on the 5' RACE reads. The data hold approximately 230,000 distinct CDR3 sequences, with 5% to 7% observed a single time. Study-wide points: Insertions were fewer in abundant cord blood beta clonotypes, whereas memory repertoires showed none of this pattern. Conclusions leaned on cross-sectional statistical analysis and did not track the same donors over time.

This clonotype was detected a few times. Its antigen is not known. Separately, the same data were catalogued under a study of T cells expressing NK-cell markers.

Specimen: CD8+ T cells sorted from blood. The receptor's source is a woman aged 18-29 years in good health.

DNA of the CDR3: TGTGCCATCCTGACAGGGAGCACAGATACGCAGTATTTT. This translates into CAILTGSTDTQYF. V gene TRBV2 combines with J gene TRBJ2-3; 7 bases agree with TRBD1. Germline loops: CDR1 SNHLY, CDR2 FYNNEI. The CDR3 has 13 residues. V was pared by 10 bases and J by 0 bases, with 4 bases of the junction left unmatched.